The clone carrying this T cell receptor (beta chain) was seen a single time. The PCR was carried out with 60 Vbeta primers and 13 Jbeta primers. Repertoires were generated with immunoSEQ multiplex PCR, while TCRdb's copy carries only in-frame clones and drops some. The table records about 95,000 clones, about four fifths of them present only once. The sample originates from a study of cytomegalovirus exposure and HLA in healthy donors. V dropped 1 base and J dropped 6; count of bases not matched to a gene: 14. The CDR3 is 18 residues long. Germline V gene lookup returns CDR1 MNHEY and CDR2 SMNVEV (reference sequence).

Sequenced input: PBMCs. This sequence originates from a young man in good health and CMV-seropositive. The chain couples TRBV27 to TRBJ2-2; TRBD2 aligns across 7 bases. The CDR3 nucleotides are TGTGCCAGCAGTTTATTCGCCGGGTTTGGTGGGGGGGCCGGGGAGCTGTTTTTT. Translating it yields CASSLFAGFGGGAGELFF.